These 32 T cell receptor beta chains originate from one sample sequenced in a study of blood T cell repertoires in COVID-19. Profiled with immunoSEQ multiplex PCR; TCRdb holds only in-frame clones, not every one. The table lists 150,000 to 200,000 clones, around nine tenths of them singletons. The specimen sequenced was peripheral blood. These receptors were taken from a man between 70 and 80 years old with active or convalescent COVID-19.

J is TRBJ1-1 and V is TRBV4-3; D is undetermined. Germline CDR1 is LGHNA and CDR2 is YSLEER. Deletions cut 0 bases from V and 1 base from J, with 6 bases between. This CDR3 region has 14 residues. CDR3 DNA sequence: TGCGCCAGCAGCCAAGAGCTAGCGAACACTGAAGCTTTCTTT. The encoded protein is CASSQELANTEAFF.

This chain connects TRBV27 to TRBJ1-5; possible D gene TRBD1, 5 bases. The CDR3 runs to 15 residues. From germline, CDR1 is MNHEY and CDR2 SMNVEV (reference sequence). Trimming cost V 8 bases and J 0 bases, with 14 bases left between them. The CDR3 DNA is TGTGCCAGCCGACGGGGGGGTTATAGCAATCAGCCCCAGCATTTT. Translated, it gives CASRRGGYSNQPQHF.

The chain employs TRBV7-9 and TRBJ1-1; weak D call: TRBD1 (5 bases). The germline V gene encodes CDR1 SEHNR and CDR2 FQNEAQ (reference sequence). The CDR3 spans 16 residues. The germline V and J ends were trimmed by 5 bases and 8 bases, with 24 bases remaining between them. CDR3: CASSPMGGAGSREAFF. CDR3 in DNA: TGTGCCAGCAGCCCTATGGGAGGGGCCGGTAGCCGGGAAGCTTTCTTT.

This sequence joins TRBV14 and TRBJ1-5, with D unclear. CDR3 length equals 15 residues. CDR1 and CDR2 from the germline V gene are SGHDN and FVKESK. V lost 4 bases and J lost 1, with 11 bases in between. As DNA, the CDR3 is TGTGCCAGCAGCCCGGGAGGAGGGAGCAATCAGCCCCAGCATTTT. It translates to CASSPGGGSNQPQHF. The complete variable domain, with remaining parts taken from reference TRBV14 and TRBJ1-5, reads EAGVTQFPSHSVIEKGQTVTLRCDPISGHDNLYWYRRVMGKEIKFLLHFVKESKQDESGMPNNRFLAERTGGTYSTLKVQPAELEDSGVYFCASSPGGGSNQPQHFGDGTRLSIL.

The J gene is TRBJ2-5, the V gene TRBV19; 9 bases agree with TRBD2. The V gene end was trimmed by 4 bases and the J gene end by 4 bases; junction bases not matched to a gene: 10. The CDR3 consists of 16 residues. Per the germline V gene, CDR1 is LNHDA and CDR2 is SQIVND (reference sequence). CDR3 in DNA: TGTGCCAGTAGTAGATCCGCAGCGGGAGGAGGAGAGACCCAGTACTTC. Amino acid sequence: CASSRSAAGGGETQYF.

The V gene is TRBV7-2, the J gene TRBJ1-2, with D possibly matching TRBD1 (5 bases). In germline, CDR1 is SGHTA, CDR2 FQGNSA. The V end was cut by 5 bases, the J end by 8 bases, with 21 bases between. This CDR3 spans 15 amino acids. The CDR3 spells CASSHTHSGDWGYTF. The DNA of the CDR3 is TGTGCCAGCAGCCACACCCACAGCGGGGACTGGGGCTACACCTTC.

The chain combines TRBV7-9 with TRBJ2-7; D is unresolved. This CDR3 region has 13 residues. Trimming shortened V by 1 base and J by 5 bases, and 9 bases separated the two germline ends. Germline CDR1 SEHNR, CDR2 FQNEAQ (reference sequence). The CDR3 reads CASSLGYGHEQYF. DNA for the CDR3: TGTGCCAGCAGCTTAGGTTACGGTCACGAGCAGTACTTC.

The V call is TRBV5-1, the J call TRBJ2-1; the match to TRBD2 covers 7 bases. The CDR3 extends over 14 amino acids. Germline V gene lookup returns CDR1 SGHRS and CDR2 YFSETQ. V lost 6 bases to trimming and J lost 0 bases; unmatched junction nucleotides: 3. As DNA, the CDR3 is TGCGCCAGCAAAAGCGGGGACTCCTACAATGAGCAGTTCTTC. Its protein is CASKSGDSYNEQFF. Together with reference TRBV5-1 and TRBJ2-1, the CDR3 gives the full variable domain: KAGVTQTPRYLIKTRGQQVTLSCSPISGHRSVSWYQQTPGQGLQFLFEYFSETQRNKGNFPGRFSGRQFSNSRSEMNVSTLELGDSALYLCASKSGDSYNEQFFGPGTRLTVL.

The chain couples TRBV24-1 to TRBJ2-3; 10 nucleotides align to TRBD2. Germline V lookup: CDR1 KGHDR, CDR2 SFDVKD. This CDR3 is built from 17 residues. V lost 4 bases, J lost 3 bases, and 9 bases stayed unmatched. In DNA form, the CDR3 reads TGTGCCACCAGTGACGCTTCTAGCGGGAGCGGGACAGATACGCAGTATTTT. This codes for CATSDASSGSGTDTQYF.

This chain joins TRBV15 and TRBJ2-1; D is possibly TRBD2 (6 bases). Trimming removed 5 bases from V and 10 bases from J, with 18 bases in between. Germline V gene data show CDR1 as LNHNV and CDR2 as YYDKDF (reference sequence). This CDR3 contains 14 residues. The CDR3 is CATSRGTPAGEQFF. DNA for the CDR3: TGTGCCACCAGCCGGGGGACTCCGGCTGGCGAGCAGTTCTTC.

CDR3 amino acids: CASKANYEQYF. The CDR3 nucleotides are TGCGCCAGCAAAGCTAACTACGAGCAGTACTTC. The chain carries TRBV5-1 and TRBJ2-7; D gene unclear. This CDR3 spans 11 amino acids. The germline V gene encodes CDR1 SGHRS and CDR2 YFSETQ. V was cut by 6 bases and J by 3 bases, with 7 bases left in between.

V usage is TRBV30 and J usage is TRBJ1-2; tentative D call: TRBD1 (5 bases). The CDR3 loop spans 13 amino acids. Per germline, CDR1 GTSNPN and CDR2 SVGIG (reference sequence). V lost 8 bases and J lost 4, with 17 bases in between. CDR3 loop: CAQTGGESYGYTF. The DNA of the CDR3 is TGTGCCCAGACGGGGGGGGAGAGCTATGGCTACACCTTC.

The chain carries TRBV28 and TRBJ1-4; weak D call: TRBD1 (5 bases). Per germline, CDR1 MDHEN and CDR2 SYDVKM. V was pared by 5 bases and J by 8 bases, with 18 bases between. The CDR3 length is 15 residues. The CDR3 coding sequence is TGTGCCAGCAGTGGAGGAGGGACGGCTGGAGAAAAACTGTTTTTT. Protein sequence: CASSGGGTAGEKLFF.

The V call is TRBV28, the J call TRBJ1-2; TRBD1 might be the D (5 bases). Deletions cut 5 bases from V and 2 bases from J, with 21 bases between. Germline CDR1 is MDHEN and CDR2 is SYDVKM. CDR3 length equals 17 residues. The CDR3 DNA reads TGTGCCAGCAGTCTCACCCGTGGGGCAGGTGCCAACTATGGCTACACCTTC. Translating it yields CASSLTRGAGANYGYTF.

V and J are TRBV19 and TRBJ2-7; 9 bases agree with TRBD2. CDR1 LNHDA and CDR2 SQIVND come from the germline V gene (reference sequence). This CDR3 has 14 amino acids. Germline trimming cut 9 bases from V and 4 bases from J; bases unmatched to any gene: 10. Here the CDR3 DNA reads TGTGCCAGCCGACCCTCTGCGGGAGGGTACGAGCAGTACTTC. Residues: CASRPSAGGYEQYF.

This clone was counted a few times. J is TRBJ2-7 and V is TRBV18, with a weak D call TRBD2 (6 bases). Germline V gene data show CDR1 as KGHSH and CDR2 as LQKENI. The CDR3 is 15 residues long. V was pared by 1 base and J by 6 bases, with 16 bases between. CDR3 sequence reads: CASSPQSWGLSEQYF. Written as DNA, the CDR3 is TGTGCCAGCTCACCACAATCCTGGGGACTGAGCGAGCAGTACTTC. The whole variable domain, remainder taken from reference TRBV18 and TRBJ2-7, is NAGVMQNPRHLVRRRGQEARLRCSPMKGHSHVYWYRQLPEEGLKFMVYLQKENIIDESGMPKERFSAEFPKEGPSILRIQQVVRGDSAAYFCASSPQSWGLSEQYFGPGTRLTVT.

The V gene is TRBV3-1 (or the pseudogene TRBV3-2), the J gene TRBJ2-5; the match to TRBD2 covers 13 bases. This CDR3 is built from 17 residues. Looked up from germline, CDR1 is LGHDT and CDR2 is YNNKEL (reference sequence). With 4 bases clipped from V and 4 bases from J, the junction kept 9 bases outside the gene matches. The CDR3 DNA reads TGTGCCAGCAGCCGACTAGCGGGGGGCCCGAGGGTAGAGACCCAGTACTTC. It specifies CASSRLAGGPRVETQYF.

This chain links TRBV7-9 with TRBJ2-7; maybe TRBD2 (5 bases). The V and J ends lost 1 base and 3 bases respectively, with 10 bases between them. The CDR3 loop spans 14 amino acids. Germline V gene sequence: CDR1 SEHNR, CDR2 FQNEAQ (reference sequence). CDR3 coding DNA: TGTGCCAGCAGCTTAGTGACGGGGAACTACGAGCAGTACTTC. It translates to CASSLVTGNYEQYF.

This rearrangement joins TRBV6-5 to TRBJ1-1; possible D gene TRBD1, 6 bases. CDR1 is MNHEY, CDR2 SVGAGI, per germline. V dropped 6 bases and J dropped 6 bases, with 14 bases sitting between them. This CDR3 spans 13 amino acids. CDR3 nucleotide sequence: TGTGCCAGCAGGCTGACAGGCAGACCTGAAGCTTTCTTT. This translates into CASRLTGRPEAFF.

The chain joins TRBV10-3 to TRBJ1-3; D remains ambiguous. Germline V gene lookup returns CDR1 ENHRY and CDR2 SYGVKD. The CDR3 runs to 13 residues. With 6 bases removed from V and 3 bases from J, the gap between germline ends came to 9 bases. The CDR3 spells CAIRAVDGNTIYF. The DNA of the CDR3 is TGTGCCATCAGGGCCGTTGATGGAAACACCATATATTTT.

The chain employs TRBV28 and TRBJ2-6; D is uncertain. CDR3 length equals 13 residues. Per germline, CDR1 MDHEN and CDR2 SYDVKM. Trimming removed 4 bases at V and 1 base at J, with 2 bases between. The chain's CDR3 is CASSSSGANVLTF. The CDR3 DNA follows: TGTGCCAGCAGTTCATCTGGGGCCAACGTCCTGACTTTC.

The chain joins TRBV18 to TRBJ2-1; D remains unclear. Trimming removed 8 bases at V and 1 base at J, with 18 bases between. CDR1 is KGHSH and CDR2 is LQKENI in the germline V gene. The CDR3 length is 16 residues. CDR3 region: CASGGAAPISYNEQFF. In DNA form, the CDR3 reads TGTGCCAGCGGCGGAGCAGCGCCCATTTCCTACAATGAGCAGTTCTTC.

The J gene is TRBJ1-6, the V gene TRBV6-6; 10 bases are shared with TRBD1. Trimming cost V 5 bases and J 9 bases; bases outside gene matches: 7. Per germline, CDR1 MNHNY and CDR2 SVGAGI (reference sequence). The CDR3 contains 15 residues. The CDR3 protein is CASSPGQGPLSPLHF. CDR3 coding DNA: TGTGCCAGCAGTCCGGGACAGGGGCCCCTTTCACCCCTCCACTTT.

This clone has just a few counts. V and J are TRBV28 and TRBJ1-5; tentative D call: TRBD1 (5 bases). Per the germline V gene, CDR1 is MDHEN and CDR2 is SYDVKM. Trimming stripped 7 bases from V and 0 bases from J, with 10 bases between. CDR3 length equals 14 residues. The CDR3 reads CASKRGNSNQPQHF. The CDR3, as DNA: TGTGCCAGCAAACGGGGGAATAGCAATCAGCCCCAGCATTTT. Variable domain in full (rest from reference TRBV28 and TRBJ1-5): DVKVTQSSRYLVKRTGEKVFLECVQDMDHENMFWYRQDPGLGLRLIYFSYDVKMKEKGDIPEGYSVSREKKERFSLILESASTNQTSMYLCASKRGNSNQPQHFGDGTRLSIL.

The chain uses TRBV28 and TRBJ2-3, with D maybe TRBD1 (6 bases). This CDR3 has 11 residues. The V end was cut by 6 bases, the J end by 14 bases, with 15 bases between. The germline V gene encodes CDR1 MDHEN and CDR2 SYDVKM. In DNA, the CDR3 is TGTGCCAGCAGGGGGGCTGAGGTCGGGTATTTT. It encodes CASRGAEVGYF.

V is TRBV18 and J is TRBJ1-1; perhaps TRBD1 as D (5 bases). Trimming stripped 3 bases from V and 0 bases from J, with 20 bases between. This CDR3 spans 18 amino acids. In germline, CDR1 is KGHSH, CDR2 LQKENI. CDR3 protein: CASSPVIKAGSMNTEAFF. CDR3 bases: TGTGCCAGCTCACCCGTCATCAAGGCAGGGTCAATGAACACTGAAGCTTTCTTT.

J is TRBJ2-3 and V is TRBV6-2 or TRBV6-3, with 7 bases lining up with TRBD2. CDR1 and CDR2 from the germline V gene are MNHEY and SVGEGT. Germline trimming cut 5 bases from V and 4 bases from J; bases unmatched to any gene: 12. The CDR3 extends over 16 amino acids. The CDR3 loop is CASSPLEGRAPDTQYF. The CDR3 nucleotides read TGTGCCAGCAGTCCCCTCGAAGGGAGGGCCCCAGATACGCAGTATTTT.

The V call is TRBV2, the J call TRBJ2-3; D not resolved. The CDR3 covers 12 residues. Deletions cut 7 bases from V and 3 bases from J, with 8 bases between. Germline V gives CDR1 SNHLY, CDR2 FYNNEI. This chain's CDR3 is CASKLGTDTQYF. The CDR3 DNA follows: TGTGCCAGCAAGCTCGGGACAGATACGCAGTATTTT.

V usage is TRBV3-1 (or the pseudogene TRBV3-2) and J usage is TRBJ2-7; weak D call: TRBD2 (7 bases). CDR1 LGHDT and CDR2 YNNKEL come from the germline V gene (reference sequence). The CDR3 totals 15 residues. Trimming removed 0 bases at V and 2 bases at J, with 11 bases between. CDR3 in DNA: TGTGCCAGCAGCCAAGATCGGGGGGCCCCCTACGAGCAGTACTTC. Residues: CASSQDRGAPYEQYF.

This chain joins TRBV6-1 and TRBJ2-1; D gene uncertain. Trimming took 1 base from V and 6 from J, leaving 4 bases between them. This CDR3 region has 12 residues. The germline CDR1 and CDR2 sequences are MNHNS and SASEGT. CDR3 DNA: TGTGCCAGCAGTGAAGGAGGCAATGAGCAGTTCTTC. Translated: CASSEGGNEQFF.

V usage is TRBV30 and J usage is TRBJ1-3; D might be TRBD1 (5 bases). The CDR3 is made up of 13 amino acids. CDR1 is GTSNPN and CDR2 is SVGIG in the germline V gene (reference sequence). The V end was cut by 3 bases, the J end by 2 bases, with 8 bases between. The CDR3 bases are TGTGCCTGGAGGGCGGGGGCTGGAAACACCATATATTTT. Its protein is CAWRAGAGNTIYF.

The chain carries TRBV20-1 and TRBJ2-1; 7 nucleotides align to TRBD2. The CDR3 loop spans 14 amino acids. The germline CDR1 and CDR2 sequences are DFQATT and SNEGSKA (reference sequence). V was clipped by 3 bases and J by 5 bases; unmatched bases: 7. CDR3 nucleotide sequence: TGCAGTGCTAGTCTGGGGACTATTAACAATGAGCAGTTCTTC. Its translation: CSASLGTINNEQFF.